The clone carrying this T cell receptor beta chain showed up just a few times. Its target is unknown. This entry comes from a study of cytomegalovirus exposure and HLA in healthy donors. Whole-study findings and limits: HLA allele associations emerged for around 16,000 TCR beta sequences in a later analysis, at 0.05 false discovery rate.

The CDR3 covers 14 residues. V was clipped by 4 bases and J by 4 bases, with 12 bases between them. Germline V gene lookup returns CDR1 SGDLS and CDR2 YYNGEE. Primers included in the PCR were 60 Vbeta and 13 Jbeta primers. Measured with immunoSEQ multiplex PCR; TCRdb has only the in-frame clones, and not every one. The sample records under 200,000 clones, roughly 84% being singletons. Input material: PBMCs. This receptor was obtained from a male donor in good health and CMV-seronegative. The chain combines TRBV9 with TRBJ1-3; perhaps TRBD1 as D (5 bases). The CDR3: CASSFPGYGNTIYF. In DNA form, the CDR3 reads TGTGCCAGCAGCTTCCCAGGGTACGGAAACACCATATATTTT.